One sample yielded the 3 T cell receptor beta chains listed below, sequenced in a study of blood T cell repertoires in COVID-19. TCRdb's copy holds only in-frame clones and misses some; the assay was immunoSEQ multiplex PCR. This table has roughly 200,000 clones, 87% appearing once. Sample: peripheral blood. These receptor sequences come from a woman aged 18-30 years who had recovered from COVID-19.

This rearrangement joins TRBV5-6 to TRBJ2-5, with TRBD1 identical over 7 bases. The CDR3 length is 14 residues. J lost 2 bases, V lost 3 bases, and 4 bases had no gene match. Per germline, CDR1 SGHDT and CDR2 YYEEEE. CDR3 amino acids: CASSSNRGQETQYF. The CDR3 region has the DNA TGTGCCAGCAGCTCCAACAGGGGACAAGAGACCCAGTACTTC.

The chain uses TRBV12-3 or TRBV12-4 and TRBJ1-1; D uncertain. This CDR3 region has 13 residues. Trimming shortened V by 2 bases and J by 10 bases, and 14 bases separated the two germline ends. CDR3 sequence (DNA): TGTGCCAGCAGTTTAAGGGTAACGGGAGGAGCTTTCTTT. This codes for CASSLRVTGGAFF.

Only one count was recorded for this clone. This chain connects TRBV9 to TRBJ1-2; TRBD1 matches at 12 bases. Germline CDR1 reads SGDLS; CDR2 reads YYNGEE. This CDR3 region has 15 residues. V gave up 4 bases and J gave up 8 bases; unmatched junction bases: 9. The CDR3 here is CASSLHPGQGAGYTF. CDR3 sequence (DNA): TGTGCCAGCAGCCTCCACCCGGGACAGGGGGCAGGCTACACCTTC.